Listed below are T cell receptor beta chains from one sample, sequenced in a study of OX40 agonist ivuxolimab in advanced cancers. Generated by immunoSEQ multiplex PCR, the TCRdb table keeps only in-frame clones and is missing some. This repertoire shows 35,000 to 45,000 clones, approximately 88% found once; its top ten account for 15% to 20%. The sample was CD4+ or CD8+ T cells sorted from blood, taken in a trial of the OX40 agonist ivuxolimab. Receptors were obtained from an adult with an advanced solid tumor such as melanoma, head and neck, liver or kidney cancer. CDR3s include the opening cysteine and the closing phenylalanine or tryptophan. D genes are given only for firm matches. The listing skips clone size in some rows; elsewhere it reads once, few, many or a size class.

j_call: TRBJ2-5; d_call: TRBD2; cdr3_length: 13; v_call: TRBV7-6; clone_size: once; cdr3_aa: CASSYGRGETQYF; cdr3_nt: TGTGCCAGCAGCTACGGGAGGGGAGAGACCCAGTACTTC
j_call: TRBJ2-1; d_call: .; cdr3_length: 13; v_call: TRBV11-2; clone_size: .; cdr3_aa: CASSLDPGSGQFF; cdr3_nt: TGTGCCAGCAGCTTAGATCCGGGGAGTGGGCAGTTCTTC
j_call: TRBJ1-4; d_call: .; cdr3_length: 15; v_call: TRBV7-9; clone_size: .; cdr3_aa: CASSPRVELYEKLFF; cdr3_nt: TGTGCCAGCAGCCCTCGTGTGGAACTTTATGAAAAACTGTTTTTT
j_call: TRBJ2-4; d_call: .; cdr3_length: 15; v_call: TRBV7-9; clone_size: .; cdr3_aa: CASSPDSLAKNIQYF; cdr3_nt: TGTGCCAGCAGCCCGGACAGTCTAGCCAAAAACATTCAGTACTTC
j_call: TRBJ1-4; d_call: .; cdr3_length: 11; v_call: TRBV11-2; clone_size: .; cdr3_aa: CASSLREKLFF; cdr3_nt: TGTGCCAGCAGCTTAAGAGAAAAACTGTTTTTT
j_call: TRBJ1-5; d_call: .; cdr3_length: 15; v_call: TRBV15; clone_size: .; cdr3_aa: CATSSSRGLNQPQHF; cdr3_nt: TGTGCCACCAGCAGTAGCCGGGGACTAAATCAGCCCCAGCATTTT
j_call: TRBJ2-7; d_call: .; cdr3_length: 14; v_call: TRBV10-3; clone_size: .; cdr3_aa: CAISESGHSYEQYF; cdr3_nt: TGTGCCATCAGTGAGTCGGGACATTCCTACGAGCAGTACTTC
j_call: TRBJ2-1; d_call: .; cdr3_length: 14; v_call: TRBV6-6; clone_size: .; cdr3_aa: CASSRGGGRGEQFF; cdr3_nt: TGTGCCAGCAGTAGAGGGGGGGGGCGCGGTGAGCAGTTCTTC
j_call: TRBJ1-5; d_call: .; cdr3_length: 15; v_call: TRBV6-6; clone_size: few; cdr3_aa: CASSYGGESNQPQHF; cdr3_nt: TGTGCCAGCAGTTATGGTGGAGAAAGCAATCAGCCCCAGCATTTT
j_call: TRBJ2-2; d_call: .; cdr3_length: 13; v_call: TRBV27; clone_size: .; cdr3_aa: CASSLPLDGELFF; cdr3_nt: TGTGCCAGCAGTCTACCCCTGGATGGGGAGCTGTTTTTT
j_call: TRBJ2-6; d_call: .; cdr3_length: 14; v_call: TRBV27; clone_size: .; cdr3_aa: CASSSHSGANVLTF; cdr3_nt: TGTGCCAGCAGTTCTCACTCTGGGGCCAACGTCCTGACTTTC
j_call: TRBJ2-3; d_call: TRBD2; cdr3_length: 16; v_call: TRBV6-5; clone_size: .; cdr3_aa: CASSSQTSGGSDTQYF; cdr3_nt: TGTGCCAGCAGTTCCCAGACTAGCGGGGGATCGGATACGCAGTATTTT
j_call: TRBJ2-3; d_call: .; cdr3_length: 14; v_call: TRBV27; clone_size: .; cdr3_aa: CASSLSGLLDTQYF; cdr3_nt: TGTGCCAGCAGTTTATCGGGGCTGCTAGATACGCAGTATTTT
j_call: TRBJ2-1; d_call: .; cdr3_length: 16; v_call: TRBV9; clone_size: .; cdr3_aa: CASSTPRGGADNEQFF; cdr3_nt: TGTGCCAGCAGCACCCCCAGGGGGGGGGCGGACAATGAGCAGTTCTTC
j_call: TRBJ1-6; d_call: .; cdr3_length: 16; v_call: TRBV4-1; clone_size: .; cdr3_aa: CASSQSFGSYNSPLHF; cdr3_nt: TGCGCCAGCAGCCAGTCATTTGGTTCCTATAATTCACCCCTCCACTTT
j_call: TRBJ2-7; d_call: .; cdr3_length: 15; v_call: TRBV10-2; clone_size: .; cdr3_aa: CASSESGTQGHEQYF; cdr3_nt: TGCGCCAGCAGTGAGTCGGGGACACAGGGCCACGAGCAGTACTTC
j_call: TRBJ1-1; d_call: TRBD1; cdr3_length: 14; v_call: TRBV7-8; clone_size: .; cdr3_aa: CASTETGQDPEAFF; cdr3_nt: TGTGCCAGCACCGAAACGGGACAGGATCCTGAAGCTTTCTTT
j_call: TRBJ2-7; d_call: .; cdr3_length: 13; v_call: TRBV7-9; clone_size: .; cdr3_aa: CASSLTDSYEQYF; cdr3_nt: TGTGCCAGCAGCTTAACGGATTCCTACGAGCAGTACTTC
j_call: TRBJ2-1; d_call: TRBD2; cdr3_length: 17; v_call: TRBV5-1; clone_size: .; cdr3_aa: CASSLRGGGALNNEQFF; cdr3_nt: TGCGCCAGCAGCTTGCGGGGCGGGGGGGCGCTGAACAATGAGCAGTTCTTC
j_call: TRBJ2-1; d_call: TRBD2; cdr3_length: 14; v_call: TRBV2; clone_size: .; cdr3_aa: CASRTSGGWNEQFF; cdr3_nt: TGTGCCAGCAGGACTAGCGGGGGTTGGAATGAGCAGTTCTTC
j_call: TRBJ1-2; d_call: .; cdr3_length: 13; v_call: TRBV4-3; clone_size: .; cdr3_aa: CASSQTGYDGYTF; cdr3_nt: TGCGCCAGCAGCCAAACAGGGTACGATGGCTACACCTTC
j_call: TRBJ2-1; d_call: .; cdr3_length: 14; v_call: TRBV27; clone_size: .; cdr3_aa: CASSHKSSYNEQFF; cdr3_nt: TGTGCCAGCAGCCACAAGAGCTCCTACAATGAGCAGTTCTTC
j_call: TRBJ2-1; d_call: .; cdr3_length: 13; v_call: TRBV29-1; clone_size: .; cdr3_aa: CSVDGSSYNEQFF; cdr3_nt: TGCAGCGTTGATGGCAGCTCCTACAATGAGCAGTTCTTC
j_call: TRBJ1-1; d_call: .; cdr3_length: 15; v_call: TRBV6-1; clone_size: .; cdr3_aa: CATDTGSKVFPEAFF; cdr3_nt: TGTGCCACCGACACAGGGTCGAAGGTATTTCCTGAAGCTTTCTTT
j_call: TRBJ2-1; d_call: .; cdr3_length: 16; v_call: TRBV5-4; clone_size: .; cdr3_aa: CASTGVEGPSYNEQFF; cdr3_nt: TGTGCCAGCACCGGAGTGGAGGGTCCCTCCTACAATGAGCAGTTCTTC
j_call: TRBJ1-5; d_call: .; cdr3_length: 13; v_call: TRBV7-6; clone_size: .; cdr3_aa: CASSYGDGQPQHF; cdr3_nt: TGTGCCAGCAGCTACGGGGACGGACAGCCCCAGCATTTT
j_call: TRBJ1-2; d_call: .; cdr3_length: 15; v_call: TRBV5-1; clone_size: .; cdr3_aa: CASSLAGPETYGYTF; cdr3_nt: TGCGCCAGCAGCTTGGCCGGTCCCGAGACCTATGGCTACACCTTC
j_call: TRBJ2-3; d_call: TRBD2; cdr3_length: 18; v_call: TRBV10-2; clone_size: few; cdr3_aa: CASSDSGTSLSGTDTQYF; cdr3_nt: TGCGCCAGCAGTGATTCCGGGACTAGCCTCTCTGGCACAGATACGCAGTATTTT
j_call: TRBJ1-1; d_call: TRBD1; cdr3_length: 17; v_call: TRBV5-1; clone_size: .; cdr3_aa: CASSPTGYRGSDTEAFF; cdr3_nt: TGCGCCAGCAGCCCGACCGGATACAGGGGATCGGACACTGAAGCTTTCTTT
j_call: TRBJ1-1; d_call: .; cdr3_length: 14; v_call: TRBV7-9; clone_size: .; cdr3_aa: CASSPLGAHTEAFF; cdr3_nt: TGTGCCAGCAGCCCACTGGGGGCCCACACTGAAGCTTTCTTT
j_call: TRBJ2-2; d_call: TRBD2; cdr3_length: 17; v_call: TRBV9; clone_size: once; cdr3_aa: CASSVPRRGENTGELFF; cdr3_nt: TGTGCCAGCAGCGTCCCTAGGCGGGGGGAGAACACCGGGGAGCTGTTTTTT
j_call: TRBJ1-5; d_call: .; cdr3_length: 15; v_call: TRBV27; clone_size: once; cdr3_aa: CASSSSGLRGQPQHF; cdr3_nt: TGTGCCAGCAGTTCTTCTGGGCTAAGGGGTCAGCCCCAGCATTTT
j_call: TRBJ2-1; d_call: TRBD2; cdr3_length: 16; v_call: TRBV27; clone_size: few; cdr3_aa: CASSRTSGRASNEQFF; cdr3_nt: TGTGCCAGCAGCAGGACTAGCGGGAGGGCCTCGAATGAGCAGTTCTTC
j_call: TRBJ2-3; d_call: .; cdr3_length: 15; v_call: TRBV5-1; clone_size: once; cdr3_aa: CASSPWYLPPDTQYF; cdr3_nt: TGCGCCAGCAGCCCTTGGTACTTACCCCCAGATACGCAGTATTTT
j_call: TRBJ2-3; d_call: .; cdr3_length: 16; v_call: TRBV6-5; clone_size: .; cdr3_aa: CASSSETTSRGDTQYF; cdr3_nt: TGTGCCAGCAGTTCCGAAACGACTAGTAGAGGAGATACGCAGTATTTT
j_call: TRBJ1-4; d_call: .; cdr3_length: 13; v_call: TRBV5-1; clone_size: .; cdr3_aa: CASSLALREKLFF; cdr3_nt: TGCGCCAGCAGCTTGGCCCTCAGGGAAAAACTGTTTTTT